The rows below give T cell receptor beta chains drawn from one sample of a study of siplizumab effects on memory and regulatory T cells. Assay: immunoSEQ multiplex PCR; the TCRdb copy retains only in-frame clones and omits some. Among more than 75,000 clones listed, over 95% were seen once. The sample was naive CD4+ T cells sorted from blood. The receptors here all came from a human donor in good health. CDR3s include the opening cysteine and the closing phenylalanine or tryptophan. Each record gives: CDR3 DNA, CDR3 protein, V gene, D gene, J gene, clone size. A D gene is named only where the DNA matches it firmly. For some rows the clone size is stated as once, few or many, or as a class when expanded; others skip it.

TGTGCCAGCGTCGCGGGGGCCCAAGTGAACACTGAAGCTTTCTTT CASVAGAQVNTEAFF TRBV6-5 . TRBJ1-1 .
TGCGCCAGCAGCTTGGCAGCCCTAGCGGGGACAGAGACCCAGTACTTC CASSLAALAGTETQYF TRBV5-1 TRBD2 TRBJ2-5 .
TGTGCCAGCCTCAGGGTAGCGAACACTGAAGCTTTCTTT CASLRVANTEAFF TRBV6-5 . TRBJ1-1 .
TGTGCCAGCAGCTACTGGACAGAAGAGACCCAGTACTTC CASSYWTEETQYF TRBV11-2 . TRBJ2-5 .
TGTGCCAGCCAACTTTACACCGGGACAGTAAACACTGAAGCTTTCTTT CASQLYTGTVNTEAFF TRBV28 TRBD1 TRBJ1-1 .
TGTGCCAGCAGTTCCACCGGGATAACAAACAATGAGCAGTTCTTC CASSSTGITNNEQFF TRBV6-5 . TRBJ2-1 .
TGTGCCAGCTCACCCCAGGGCCGCCAAGGGGGGAACACTGAAGCTTTCTTT CASSPQGRQGGNTEAFF TRBV18 . TRBJ1-1 once
TGCGCCAGCAGCTACCCGGCCCACGGGAATGAGCAGTTCTTC CASSYPAHGNEQFF TRBV4-1 . TRBJ2-1 .
TGTGCCAGCTCACCACTAGGGCCCGATTCACCCCTCCACTTT CASSPLGPDSPLHF TRBV18 . TRBJ1-6 .
TGTGCCAGCAGCCAAGATCCTAGCGGAAAAGAGACCCAGTACTTC CASSQDPSGKETQYF TRBV4-2 TRBD2 TRBJ2-5 .
TGCGCCAGCAGCCAGGGACAGGGTAGGTACGGCGCTGAAGCTTTCTTT CASSQGQGRYGAEAFF TRBV5-1 TRBD1 TRBJ1-1 .
TGTGCCAGCAGCCAAGATCTAGGAGGGGCCAACACTGAAGCTTTCTTT CASSQDLGGANTEAFF TRBV14 . TRBJ1-1 .
TGTGCCAGCAGTTACTCTTCAGGGATCCCGTCCACTGAAGCTTTCTTT CASSYSSGIPSTEAFF TRBV6-5 . TRBJ1-1 .
TGCGCCAGCAGAACGGGGCCGCGGGGTGAAAAACTGTTTTTT CASRTGPRGEKLFF TRBV5-1 . TRBJ1-4 .
TGTGCCAGCAGTGAGGGACAGGGGGCAGGAGAGCAGTACTTC CASSEGQGAGEQYF TRBV6-1 TRBD1 TRBJ2-7 .
TGTGCCAGCATGGGGCCGAGCTCCTACGAGCAGTACTTC CASMGPSSYEQYF TRBV5-4 . TRBJ2-7 .
TGTGCCAGCAGCTCAAGAGCGAACACTGAAGCTTTCTTT CASSSRANTEAFF TRBV7-3 . TRBJ1-1 .
TGTGCCAGCAGCCAACAGGGAAGCTATGGCTACACCTTC CASSQQGSYGYTF TRBV11-2 . TRBJ1-2 .
TGTGCCAGTACCCCCTGGGCAGGGGGCGGGAGCACTGAAGCTTTCTTT CASTPWAGGGSTEAFF TRBV19 TRBD1 TRBJ1-1 .
TGTGCCAGCAGTTTTTGGCGGGGGGGTCGTGAGACCCAGTACTTC CASSFWRGGRETQYF TRBV27 TRBD2 TRBJ2-5 .
TGTGCCAGCAGCCCCGAGGCAGGGATTGAAGCTTTCTTT CASSPEAGIEAFF TRBV7-8 . TRBJ1-1 .
TGTGCCAGTAGGATCAGGGGAAATTCGTATGAAAAACTGTTTTTT CASRIRGNSYEKLFF TRBV19 . TRBJ1-4 .
TGTGCCAGCAGTCCTCAGGGTCATCAGCCCCAGCATTTT CASSPQGHQPQHF TRBV2 . TRBJ1-5 few
TGTGCCAGCAGCCTGAGGTTCAGGTCGGGCTATGGCTACACCTTC CASSLRFRSGYGYTF TRBV5-4 . TRBJ1-2 .
TGTGCCCCTGCAATGAAGATAGGTACGGCGAACACTGAAGCTTTCTTT CAPAMKIGTANTEAFF TRBV19 . TRBJ1-1 .
TGTGCCAGTAGTATAGTGGGACCCGGTCAGACCCAGTACTTC CASSIVGPGQTQYF TRBV19 . TRBJ2-5 .
TGTGCCTGGAGTTCGGTGTGGGAACCTGGGGCCAACGTCCTGACTTTC CAWSSVWEPGANVLTF TRBV30 . TRBJ2-6 .
TGTGCCAGCAGTGCGTGGGTAGGAGGGCCCCAAGAGACCCAGTACTTC CASSAWVGGPQETQYF TRBV25-1 . TRBJ2-5 once
TGTGCCATCAGTGTATCGGGGGGTCTGGCGGAGACCCAGTACTTC CAISVSGGLAETQYF TRBV6-5 TRBD2 TRBJ2-5 .
TGTGCCAGCAGTGATGTAGGGACTACAACTAATGAAAAACTGTTTTTT CASSDVGTTTNEKLFF TRBV2 . TRBJ1-4 once
TGTGCCAGCACTCAAGGGAGCAATCAGCCCCAGCATTTT CASTQGSNQPQHF TRBV28 . TRBJ1-5 .